A single sample gave rise to the 29 T cell receptor beta chains below, sequenced in a study of technical replicates of blood from a handful of donors. Produced via immunoSEQ multiplex PCR; TCRdb's table is partial and in-frame only. Here the sample spans approximately 76,000 clones, approximately 86% being singletons. Specimen: PBMCs. These receptors came from a human donor in good health. Some clones in this sample may be carry-over from other donors' samples.

The chain uses TRBV5-1 and TRBJ2-5; 8 bases line up with TRBD1. Per the germline V gene, CDR1 is SGHRS and CDR2 is YFSETQ. The CDR3 extends over 14 amino acids. Germline trimming cut 4 bases from V and 1 base from J; bases unmatched to any gene: 3. CDR3 nucleotide sequence: TGCGCCAGCAGCGGTGGACAGGGCCAAGAGACCCAGTACTTC. It translates to CASSGGQGQETQYF.

The genes are TRBV5-8 and TRBJ2-1; a weak D match, TRBD1 (6 bases). This CDR3 has 17 amino acids. CDR1 is SGHTS and CDR2 is YDEGEE in the germline V gene. The V end lost 4 bases, the J end lost 1 base, and 18 bases lay between the germline ends. In DNA, the CDR3 is TGTGCCAGCAGCCCTGACAGGTTCCTTAGATCCTACAATGAGCAGTTCTTC. It translates to CASSPDRFLRSYNEQFF.

The J gene is TRBJ1-6, the V gene TRBV6-1; no reliable D call. Trimming stripped 2 bases from V and 0 bases from J, with 17 bases between. The CDR3 is made up of 19 amino acids. CDR1 MNHNS and CDR2 SASEGT come from the germline V gene. The CDR3 DNA sequence: TGTGCCAGCAGTGAATGGGCCTCACCCTCGAGCTCCTATAATTCACCCCTCCACTTT. It is translated as CASSEWASPSSSYNSPLHF.

The chain couples TRBV4-1 to TRBJ2-1; 10 nucleotides match TRBD2. In germline, CDR1 is MGHRA, CDR2 YSYEKL. J was trimmed by 8 bases and V by 0 bases; bases with no gene match: 19. This CDR3 is built from 20 residues. The CDR3 region has the DNA TGCGCCAGCAGCCAAGAGGCAGCTTCGAATCTTAGCGGGAGGATTGATGAGCAGTTCTTC. This translates into CASSQEAASNLSGRIDEQFF.

This clone was picked up one time. As DNA, the CDR3 is TGCGCCAGCAGCCAACCGGGACAGCCTTTCTATGGCTACACCTTC. Translated, it gives CASSQPGQPFYGYTF. The genes are TRBV4-3 and TRBJ1-2; 7 nucleotides line up with TRBD1. The germline V gene has CDR1 LGHNA and CDR2 YSLEER. Trimming cost V 2 bases and J 4 bases; bases outside gene matches: 7. The CDR3 totals 15 residues.

The chain couples TRBV7-2 to TRBJ1-6, with D uncertain. The CDR3 is 17 amino acids. The germline CDR1 and CDR2 sequences are SGHTA and FQGNSA. V was shortened by 4 bases and J by 0 bases, with 13 bases between the two germline ends. Here the CDR3 DNA reads TGTGCCAGCAGCTCAGATCTAGGGAGCTCCTATAATTCACCCCTCCACTTT. Amino acids: CASSSDLGSSYNSPLHF.

This chain joins TRBV5-1 and TRBJ1-1, with D tentatively TRBD1 (5 bases). Trimming cost V 2 bases and J 4 bases, with 9 bases left between them. The CDR3 has 13 residues. From germline, CDR1 is SGHRS and CDR2 YFSETQ. CDR3 coding DNA: TGCGCCAGCAGCTTCAGGGAGGGCACTGAAGCTTTCTTT. Its translation is CASSFREGTEAFF.

The rearrangement uses TRBV6-5 and TRBJ2-7; maybe TRBD2 (5 bases). Trimming pared 10 bases from V and 5 bases from J, leaving 12 bases between. The germline V gene has CDR1 MNHEY and CDR2 SVGAGI. CDR3 length equals 11 residues. CDR3 residues: CATTLGNEQYF. The CDR3 DNA sequence: TGTGCCACCACACTAGGGAACGAGCAGTACTTC.

This clone was picked up a small number of times. The rearrangement joins TRBV7-9 to TRBJ2-7, with no clear D. The germline V and J ends were trimmed by 1 base and 0 bases, with 16 bases remaining between them. Per germline, CDR1 SEHNR and CDR2 FQNEAQ (reference sequence). The length of the CDR3 is 17 residues. The DNA for the CDR3 is TGTGCCAGCAGCTTAGTCCGCACGCCCGGGTTCTCCTACGAGCAGTACTTC. Protein: CASSLVRTPGFSYEQYF.

This clone was seen just once. The chain carries TRBV7-2 and TRBJ2-5; 7 nucleotides line up with TRBD1. V was pared by 5 bases and J by 4 bases, with 10 bases of the junction left unmatched. Germline V CDR1 and CDR2: SGHTA, FQGNSA. The CDR3 runs to 15 residues. The CDR3 sequence is CASSRQTGQGETQYF. The CDR3 DNA sequence: TGTGCCAGCAGCAGGCAGACAGGGCAAGGAGAGACCCAGTACTTC.

The gene calls are TRBV21-1 and TRBJ2-7; the D segment call TRBD1 is taken from the table without a DNA check. TRBV21-1 is labeled a pseudogene. The CDR3 extends over 15 amino acids. CDR3 loop: CASSSGQGCAYEQYF. Written as DNA, the CDR3 is TGTGCCAGCAGCTCTGGACAGGGATGCGCCTACGAGCAGTACTTC.

The chain carries TRBV5-6 and TRBJ2-6; no firm D call. V lost 5 bases to trimming and J lost 2 bases, with 14 bases between them. Germline V gene data show CDR1 as SGHDT and CDR2 as YYEEEE. This CDR3 is 16 amino acids long. The CDR3 here is CASSIARRTGANVLTF. CDR3 sequence (DNA): TGTGCCAGCAGTATTGCTAGGAGAACTGGGGCCAACGTCCTGACTTTC. The full variable domain, completed using reference TRBV5-6 and TRBJ2-6, is DAGVTQSPTHLIKTRGQQVTLRCSPKSGHDTVSWYQQALGQGPQFIFQYYEEEERQRGNFPDRFSGHQFPNYSSELNVNALLLGDSALYLCASSIARRTGANVLTFGAGSRLTVL.

The chain carries TRBV5-1 and TRBJ2-7; tentatively, D is TRBD1 (6 bases). Germline CDR1 and CDR2: SGHRS and YFSETQ. V dropped 0 bases and J dropped 4 bases, with 17 bases sitting between them. CDR3 length: 16 amino acids. CDR3 loop: CASSLEYPGTNYEQYF. The CDR3 DNA reads TGCGCCAGCAGCTTGGAGTACCCCGGGACAAATTACGAGCAGTACTTC.

The V call is TRBV9, the J call TRBJ2-3; TRBD2 agrees at 8 bases. J was trimmed by 6 bases and V by 0 bases; bases with no gene match: 3. The length of the CDR3 is 14 residues. Germline CDR1 is SGDLS and CDR2 is YYNGEE. CDR3 coding DNA: TGTGCCAGCAGCGTAGACGGGGGGGCCGATACGCAGTATTTT. Protein sequence: CASSVDGGADTQYF. The full variable domain, in which reference TRBV9 and TRBJ2-3 provide the parts outside the CDR3, is DSGVTQTPKHLITATGQRVTLRCSPRSGDLSVYWYQQSLDQGLQFLIQYYNGEERAKGNILERFSAQQFPDLHSELNLSSLELGDSALYFCASSVDGGADTQYFGPGTRLTVL.

The chain recombines TRBV11-2 with TRBJ1-1; D is unresolved. V was shortened by 6 bases and J by 8 bases, with 22 bases between the two germline ends. Germline-derived CDR1 and CDR2 are SGHAT and FQNNGV. This CDR3 comprises 15 residues. In DNA, the CDR3 is TGTGCCAGCAGGTGGACGGACTATCTGGGGAAAGAAGCTTTCTTT. Its translation is CASRWTDYLGKEAFF. Supplemented by reference TRBV11-2 and TRBJ1-1, the full variable domain reads EAGVAQSPRYKIIEKRQSVAFWCNPISGHATLYWYQQILGQGPKLLIQFQNNGVVDDSQLPKDRFSAERLKGVDSTLKIQPAKLEDSAVYLCASRWTDYLGKEAFFGQGTRLTVV.

This clone has a single count. The V gene is TRBV5-6, the J gene TRBJ1-2, with a possible D match to TRBD1 (5 bases). The CDR3 length is 13 residues. Germline assignment: CDR1 SGHDT and CDR2 YYEEEE. V lost 0 bases, J lost 2 bases, and 5 bases lay in between. The DNA for the CDR3 is TGTGCCAGCAGCTTGGGACAGAACTATGGCTACACCTTC. Translated, it gives CASSLGQNYGYTF. The entire variable domain, with the rest obtained from reference TRBV5-6 and TRBJ1-2, is as follows: DAGVTQSPTHLIKTRGQQVTLRCSPKSGHDTVSWYQQALGQGPQFIFQYYEEEERQRGNFPDRFSGHQFPNYSSELNVNALLLGDSALYLCASSLGQNYGYTFGSGTRLTVV.

The chain couples TRBV6-5 to TRBJ1-2; 7 nucleotides align to TRBD1. Germline-derived CDR1 and CDR2 are MNHEY and SVGAGI. V lost 6 bases, J lost 4 bases, and 8 bases stayed unmatched. The CDR3 has 14 amino acids. The CDR3 DNA reads as TGTGCCAGCAGACCACAGGGGCGCGGCTATGGCTACACCTTC. Translation gives CASRPQGRGYGYTF.

This chain links TRBV29-1 with TRBJ2-2, with D maybe TRBD1 (5 bases). Trimming took 0 bases from V and 8 from J, leaving 7 bases between them. Per the germline V gene, CDR1 is SQVTM and CDR2 is ANQGSEA. The CDR3 has 12 residues. The DNA for the CDR3 is TGCAGCGTTGAAGATCCAGGGGGGGAGCTGTTTTTT. This codes for CSVEDPGGELFF.

The CDR3 region is CASSSPNPQHYEQYF. In DNA, the CDR3 is TGTGCCAGCAGCTCCCCAAACCCACAGCACTACGAGCAGTACTTC. This chain joins TRBV7-9 and TRBJ2-7; D not resolved. This CDR3 spans 15 amino acids. V lost 4 bases, J lost 3 bases, and 16 bases lay in between. Germline-derived CDR1 and CDR2 are SEHNR and FQNEAQ (reference sequence).

The gene calls are TRBV4-1 and TRBJ2-5; TRBD2 matches at 9 bases. V shed 8 bases, J shed 5 bases, and the junction held 12 bases outside the gene matches. The CDR3 totals 15 residues. CDR1 is MGHRA and CDR2 is YSYEKL in the germline V gene. This chain's CDR3 is CASRAGAGGVETQYF. In DNA form, the CDR3 reads TGCGCCAGCCGGGCGGGCGCGGGGGGGGTGGAGACCCAGTACTTC.

V and J are TRBV7-3 and TRBJ2-2; 7 bases map to TRBD1. This CDR3 region has 15 residues. In germline, CDR1 is SGHTA, CDR2 FQGTGA. Unmatched junction bases numbered 11, after V lost 7 bases and J lost 6 bases. CDR3 sequence reads: CASTPTGTAAGELFF. CDR3 in DNA: TGTGCCAGCACACCAACCGGGACAGCTGCCGGGGAGCTGTTTTTT.

V and J are TRBV6-4 and TRBJ2-1; D remains unclear. Germline V lookup: CDR1 MRHNA, CDR2 SNTAGT. The CDR3 contains 15 residues. With 3 bases removed from V and 4 bases from J, the gap between germline ends came to 13 bases. CDR3 coding DNA: TGTGCCAGCAGTGAAGGTGCAGGTAGTTACAATGAGCAGTTCTTC. Amino acid sequence: CASSEGAGSYNEQFF.

The chain is built from TRBV7-9 and TRBJ2-3, with 9 bases matching TRBD1. The CDR3 is 15 amino acids. Germline V gene lookup returns CDR1 SEHNR and CDR2 FQNEAQ (reference sequence). The V gene end was trimmed by 1 base and the J gene end by 8 bases; junction bases not matched to a gene: 7. Here the CDR3 reads CASSLGDREESTQYF. The CDR3 DNA is TGTGCCAGCAGCTTAGGGGACAGGGAGGAGAGTACGCAGTATTTT.

The CDR3 loop is CASSLIPRAGANVLTF. The CDR3 coding sequence is TGCGCCAGCAGCTTAATACCCAGGGCTGGGGCCAACGTCCTGACTTTC. The gene calls are TRBV5-1 and TRBJ2-6; possibly TRBD1 for D (5 bases). The V and J ends lost 2 bases and 2 bases respectively, with 11 bases between them. The CDR3 is 16 residues long. Per the germline V gene, CDR1 is SGHRS and CDR2 is YFSETQ.

J is TRBJ2-5 and V is TRBV7-2; 9 bases are shared with TRBD1. Germline trimming cut 5 bases from V and 4 bases from J; bases unmatched to any gene: 11. Germline assignment: CDR1 SGHTA and CDR2 FQGNSA. The CDR3 totals 16 residues. The CDR3 spells CASSPSRTGVGETQYF. CDR3 DNA sequence: TGTGCCAGCAGCCCCTCCCGGACAGGGGTCGGAGAGACCCAGTACTTC.

The chain couples TRBV9 to TRBJ2-2, with D unresolved. Trimming shortened V by 4 bases and J by 1 base, and 8 bases separated the two germline ends. The CDR3 contains 14 residues. CDR1 is SGDLS and CDR2 is YYNGEE in the germline V gene. The CDR3 reads CASSPRMNTGELFF. CDR3 DNA: TGTGCCAGCAGCCCCCGTATGAACACCGGGGAGCTGTTTTTT.

The V and J genes are TRBV19 and TRBJ2-7; 9 bases agree with TRBD1. The CDR3 totals 14 residues. The germline CDR1 and CDR2 sequences are LNHDA and SQIVND (reference sequence). V trimming: 9 bases; J trimming: 6 bases; junction bases outside the gene matches: 12. DNA for the CDR3: TGTGCCAGAAACTCGCCGGGACAGGGCCCCGAGCAGTACTTC. This gives the protein CARNSPGQGPEQYF.

The J gene is TRBJ1-6, the V gene TRBV7-8; D is ambiguous. In germline, CDR1 is SGHVS, CDR2 FQNEAQ. With 8 bases removed from V and 5 bases from J, the gap between germline ends came to 19 bases. The CDR3 runs to 16 residues. CDR3 DNA: TGTGCCAGCCTCATAGACACCCCAGGAAATAATTCACCCCTCCACTTT. Residues: CASLIDTPGNNSPLHF.

This chain links TRBV7-2 with TRBJ2-1; the match to TRBD2 covers 12 bases. In germline, CDR1 is SGHTA, CDR2 FQGNSA. Trimming removed 1 base from V and 8 bases from J; junction bases left unmatched: 9. The CDR3 has 17 amino acids. CDR3: CASSLGWLAGGLDEQFF. CDR3 nucleotides: TGTGCCAGCAGCTTAGGTTGGCTAGCGGGAGGGTTGGATGAGCAGTTCTTC.